This T cell receptor (beta chain) appears in the sequencing data of a study of early T cells in non-severe SARS-CoV-2 infection. Study background: Bulk RNA from unsorted whole blood was sequenced; chains were unpaired.

Points on this clonotype: Its matching antigen is unknown.

V gave up 4 bases and J gave up 1 base, with 10 bases separating them. Germline CDR1 reads LNHDA; CDR2 reads SQIVND (reference sequence). This CDR3 is 15 amino acids long. Study-level points and caveats: There was a bias toward anti-spike CD8 responses in VDJdb matching, which missed private and CD4 specificities.

The TCR library protocol attached unique molecular identifiers to the individual cDNA molecules. TCRdb passed the 5' RACE reads through MiXCR, listing each CDR3 protein once. The table includes 69,000 or so distinct CDR3 sequences, about 9% detected once. The chain joins TRBV19 to TRBJ2-2; D is unclear. The clonotype was recovered from an adult who was a healthcare worker with PCR-confirmed SARS-CoV-2 infection or an uninfected control (not recorded which). Sequenced sample: whole blood. CDR3 sequence (DNA): TGTGCCAGTAGTACTGACCGCCGGAACACCGGGGAGCTGTTTTTT. The encoded protein is CASSTDRRNTGELFF. The entire variable domain, with the rest obtained from reference TRBV19 and TRBJ2-2, is as follows: DGGITQSPKYLFRKEGQNVTLSCEQNLNHDAMYWYRQDPGQGLRLIYYSQIVNDFQKGDIAEGYSVSREKKESFPLTVTSAQKNPTAFYLCASSTDRRNTGELFFGEGSRLTVL.